The 29 T cell receptor beta chains given below trace back to one sample, sequenced in a study of a mutant IDH1 vaccine in newly diagnosed glioma. Time point: week 11, during vaccination. One vaccine dose held 300 ug of mutant IDH1 20-mer peptide and came with topical imiquimod. Their specific antigens are unknown. Repertoires were generated with immunoSEQ multiplex PCR, while TCRdb's copy carries only in-frame clones and drops some. The sample has fewer than 70,000 clones; more than 80% are singletons. The sequencing used PBMCs, collected from a glioma patient whose treatment included an IDH1 peptide vaccine. Every receptor here comes from a man under 40 with glioma.

V usage is TRBV5-4 and J usage is TRBJ2-5; the D is unclear. Trimming removed 0 bases from V and 1 base from J, with 10 bases in between. The CDR3 has 15 residues. Germline values: CDR1 SGHNT, CDR2 YYREEE (reference sequence). Here the CDR3 DNA reads TGTGCCAGCAGCTTGGTTGTGGCTGGCCAAGAGACCCAGTACTTC. Protein: CASSLVVAGQETQYF.

In DNA, the CDR3 is TGCGCCAGCAGCTTGACAGGGGGCGAACAGCCCCAGCATTTT. It yields the protein CASSLTGGEQPQHF. The rearrangement uses TRBV5-1 and TRBJ1-5; 9 bases agree with TRBD1. There are 14 residues in the CDR3. Germline CDR1 is SGHRS and CDR2 is YFSETQ. Trimming took 1 base from V and 7 from J; bases not matched to a gene: 3.

This chain links TRBV4-1 with TRBJ1-2; no firm D call. Germline CDR1 MGHRA, CDR2 YSYEKL. The CDR3 runs 15 residues. Deletions cut 1 base from V and 5 bases from J, with 14 bases between. The CDR3 DNA follows: TGCGCCAGCAGCCAAGGGGCTCGGACGGCGTATGGCTACACCTTC. This gives the protein CASSQGARTAYGYTF.

This clone was seen once. Written as DNA, the CDR3 is TGTGCCTGGAGTTTCGACAATGAGCAGTTCTTC. It is translated as CAWSFDNEQFF. This chain links TRBV30 with TRBJ2-1, with no clear D. The CDR3 has 11 amino acids. Germline assignment: CDR1 GTSNPN and CDR2 SVGIG (reference sequence). V lost 2 bases and J 5 bases, leaving 4 bases between the germline ends.

This chain joins TRBV27 and TRBJ2-7; 12 bases are shared with TRBD1. This CDR3 spans 15 amino acids. Per the germline V gene, CDR1 is MNHEY and CDR2 is SMNVEV (reference sequence). V lost 0 bases, J lost 5 bases, and 2 bases stayed unmatched. This chain's CDR3 is CASSLSGQGANEQYF. CDR3 coding DNA: TGTGCCAGCAGTTTATCGGGACAGGGGGCAAACGAGCAGTACTTC.

This clone was counted a few times. The rearrangement links TRBV7-2 to TRBJ1-6; TRBD1 matches 9 bases. Germline V gene lookup returns CDR1 SGHTA and CDR2 FQGNSA. J lost 7 bases, V lost 0 bases, and 1 base had no gene match. The CDR3 loop spans 15 amino acids. The CDR3 DNA reads TGTGCCAGCAGCTTAGCGACAGGGGGGAATTCACCCCTCCACTTT. Its translation: CASSLATGGNSPLHF. The full variable domain, in which reference TRBV7-2 and TRBJ1-6 provide the parts outside the CDR3, is GAGVSQSPSNKVTEKGKDVELRCDPISGHTALYWYRQSLGQGLEFLIYFQGNSAPDKSGLPSDRFSAERTGGSVSTLTIQRTQQEDSAVYLCASSLATGGNSPLHFGNGTRLTVT.

V and J are TRBV7-2 and TRBJ1-3; no clear D gene. With 6 bases removed from V and 0 bases from J, the gap between germline ends came to 15 bases. The germline V gene encodes CDR1 SGHTA and CDR2 FQGNSA. The CDR3 contains 16 residues. CDR3 sequence: CASSQQLTLSGNTIYF. The CDR3, as DNA: TGTGCCAGCAGTCAACAGCTAACCCTCTCTGGAAACACCATATATTTT.

The table lists this clone with a few counts. The genes are TRBV9 and TRBJ2-3; no firm D call. With 1 base removed from V and 2 bases from J, the gap between germline ends came to 14 bases. Germline CDR1 reads SGDLS; CDR2 reads YYNGEE. This CDR3 has 16 residues. The CDR3 DNA is TGTGCCAGCAGCGTAAGTGGCGTCCAGGCCACAGATACGCAGTATTTT. Its translation: CASSVSGVQATDTQYF.

This clone showed up just a few times. This rearrangement joins TRBV10-3 to TRBJ1-4; possibly TRBD1 for D (5 bases). Per germline, CDR1 ENHRY and CDR2 SYGVKD. The V gene lost 6 bases and the J gene lost 4 bases, with 15 bases spanning the gap. The CDR3 extends over 15 amino acids. The CDR3 bases are TGTGCCATCAGAGACTCAGGGTCAGATAATGAAAAACTGTTTTTT. The encoded protein is CAIRDSGSDNEKLFF.

This clone has just one count. The genes are TRBV9 and TRBJ2-3, with 8 nucleotides matching TRBD2. CDR1 SGDLS and CDR2 YYNGEE come from the germline V gene. The CDR3 spans 16 residues. The junction had 6 bases not matched to a gene; V was cut back by 3 bases and J by 0 bases. The CDR3 protein is CASSARGGASTDTQYF. CDR3 coding DNA: TGTGCCAGCAGCGCCCGGGGGGGAGCTAGCACAGATACGCAGTATTTT.

The rearrangement joins TRBV4-2 to TRBJ2-1, with D possibly being TRBD2 (5 bases). CDR1 is LGHNA, CDR2 YNFKEQ, per germline. Trimming left V 2 bases short and J 5 bases short, with 19 bases between. CDR3 length: 17 residues. For the CDR3, the DNA is TGTGCCAGCAGCCAACAATTGGGAGCGGAGCGAGACAATGAGCAGTTCTTC. Translation: CASSQQLGAERDNEQFF.

This chain uses TRBV4-2 with TRBJ2-7; D is perhaps TRBD2 (7 bases). This CDR3 has 15 amino acids. V was clipped by 3 bases and J by 2 bases, with 14 bases between them. Germline V gene sequence: CDR1 LGHNA, CDR2 YNFKEQ. CDR3 nucleotide sequence: TGTGCCAGCAGCCAGAGCGGGACAAACGCCTACGAGCAGTACTTC. It encodes CASSQSGTNAYEQYF.

The chain carries TRBV21-1 and TRBJ1-3. TRBV21-1 is reported as a pseudogene. There are 17 residues in the CDR3. Here the CDR3 DNA reads TGTGCCAGCAGCAAAGACTCTCCCTTCCCAAGGGGAAACACCATATATTTT. It translates to CASSKDSPFPRGNTIYF.

This sequence joins TRBV30 and TRBJ2-2; no reliable D call. Germline V gene sequence: CDR1 GTSNPN, CDR2 SVGIG (reference sequence). The V gene lost 1 base and the J gene lost 7 bases, with 7 bases spanning the gap. CDR3 length: 12 amino acids. The DNA for the CDR3 is TGTGCCTGGAGTGAAGTCGGCGGGGAGCTGTTTTTT. Translation: CAWSEVGGELFF.

CDR3 region: CASSLWKGNTGELFF. CDR3 DNA: TGTGCCAGCAGTTTATGGAAGGGGAACACCGGGGAGCTGTTTTTT. J is TRBJ2-2 and V is TRBV27; D remains unclear. The CDR3 sequence is 15 residues long. The V gene's germline CDR1 is MNHEY and CDR2 SMNVEV (reference sequence). Between the trimmed V and J ends, which lost 1 base and 1 base, there was a span of 7 bases.

The V gene is TRBV7-2, the J gene TRBJ2-3, with D possibly matching TRBD2 (6 bases). The CDR3 is made up of 14 amino acids. Trimming removed 3 bases at V and 3 bases at J, with 10 bases between. Germline-derived CDR1 and CDR2 are SGHTA and FQGNSA. The chain's CDR3 is CASSLEGRTDTQYF. As DNA, the CDR3 is TGTGCCAGCAGCTTGGAGGGCCGGACAGATACGCAGTATTTT.

The chain is built from TRBV2 and TRBJ2-1; D ambiguous. The CDR3 spans 14 residues. The V end lost 7 bases, the J end lost 0 bases, and 10 bases lay between the germline ends. CDR1 SNHLY and CDR2 FYNNEI come from the germline V gene. The CDR3 DNA reads as TGTGCCAGCAAAGACGTTCGCTCCTACAATGAGCAGTTCTTC. Translated: CASKDVRSYNEQFF. Combining the CDR3 with reference TRBV2 and TRBJ2-1 gives the whole variable domain EPEVTQTPSHQVTQMGQEVILRCVPISNHLYFYWYRQILGQKVEFLVSFYNNEISEKSEIFDDQFSVERPDGSNFTLKIRSTKLEDSAMYFCASKDVRSYNEQFFGPGTRLTVL.

The chain employs TRBV6-6 and TRBJ1-5; a weak D match, TRBD1 (5 bases). Germline V gives CDR1 MNHNY, CDR2 SVGAGI (reference sequence). The CDR3 length is 13 residues. The V end was cut by 4 bases, the J end by 4 bases, with 8 bases between. The CDR3 nucleotides are TGTGCCAGCAGTTGGGGGGGGAATCAGCCCCAGCATTTT. This translates into CASSWGGNQPQHF.

This clone was seen many times. This chain connects TRBV7-9 to TRBJ2-1, with D tentatively TRBD1 (6 bases). The CDR3 contains 18 residues. In germline, CDR1 is SEHNR, CDR2 FQNEAQ (reference sequence). The V and J ends lost 4 bases and 4 bases respectively, with 23 bases between them. In DNA, the CDR3 is TGTGCCAGCAGCTCCACCAAAACTACAGGGCAACTATACAATGAGCAGTTCTTC. Residues: CASSSTKTTGQLYNEQFF.

This chain connects TRBV7-9 to TRBJ1-1; D possibly corresponds to TRBD1 (5 bases). The CDR3 length is 17 residues. Germline values: CDR1 SEHNR, CDR2 FQNEAQ (reference sequence). V gave up 5 bases and J gave up 1 base, with 20 bases separating them. The CDR3, as DNA: TGTGCCAGCAGCAGTAGATGGAGGGGAACTGGGAACACTGAAGCTTTCTTT. It codes for CASSSRWRGTGNTEAFF.

V is TRBV6-4 and J is TRBJ1-1, with D maybe TRBD1 (5 bases). Trimming removed 8 bases at V and 7 bases at J, with 29 bases between. Germline V gene sequence: CDR1 MRHNA, CDR2 SNTAGT. CDR3 length: 17 amino acids. CDR3 nucleotides: TGTGCCAGCCCCTTCCCCGTGGGGCGGGGTAGGTTGGATGAAGCTTTCTTT. This gives the protein CASPFPVGRGRLDEAFF.

The V and J genes are TRBV7-8 and TRBJ2-3; D ambiguous. Germline CDR1 SGHVS, CDR2 FQNEAQ. Trimming cost V 4 bases and J 5 bases, with 7 bases left between them. The CDR3 is 12 amino acids. In DNA, the CDR3 is TGTGCCAGCAGCTCCGTTGAAGATACGCAGTATTTT. This translates into CASSSVEDTQYF.

The chain recombines TRBV25-1 with TRBJ1-4; 8 bases agree with TRBD1. CDR3 length: 14 residues. V was pared by 6 bases and J by 7 bases, with 7 bases of the junction left unmatched. CDR1 is MGHDK, CDR2 SYGVNS, per germline. DNA of the CDR3: TGTGCCAGCAGACAACAGGGGGGGGGTGAAAAACTGTTTTTT. Translated, it gives CASRQQGGGEKLFF. Full variable domain (rest looked up from reference TRBV25-1 and TRBJ1-4): EADIYQTPRYLVIGTGKKITLECSQTMGHDKMYWYQQDPGMELHLIHYSYGVNSTEKGDLSSESTVSRIRTEHFPLTLESARPSHTSQYLCASRQQGGGEKLFFGSGTQLSVL.

V usage is TRBV10-3 and J usage is TRBJ2-1, with TRBD1 as a possible D gene (5 bases). V was pared by 1 base and J by 8 bases, with 12 bases between. CDR3 length: 14 amino acids. CDR1 ENHRY and CDR2 SYGVKD come from the germline V gene. The CDR3 bases are TGTGCCATCAGTGAGTTGGGGCTTAAGGATGAGCAGTTCTTC. It is translated as CAISELGLKDEQFF.

The chain couples TRBV13 to TRBJ2-3, with D possibly TRBD2 on 6 matching bases. With 5 bases removed from V and 1 base from J, the gap between germline ends came to 19 bases. This CDR3 region has 17 residues. Germline V gene lookup returns CDR1 PRHDT and CDR2 FYEKMQ (reference sequence). Written as DNA, the CDR3 is TGTGCCAGCAGCCTGGGAGGCGTAGCGGAAGGCACAGATACGCAGTATTTT. It codes for CASSLGGVAEGTDTQYF.

This chain uses TRBV19 with TRBJ2-2, with TRBD2 identical over 7 bases. V lost 10 bases, J lost 4 bases, and 9 bases stayed unmatched. Germline CDR1 is LNHDA and CDR2 is SQIVND (reference sequence). The CDR3 consists of 14 residues. CDR3: CATDSGGRTGELFF. The CDR3 nucleotides read TGTGCCACTGATTCGGGAGGCCGCACCGGGGAGCTGTTTTTT. The complete variable domain, with remaining parts taken from reference TRBV19 and TRBJ2-2, reads DGGITQSPKYLFRKEGQNVTLSCEQNLNHDAMYWYRQDPGQGLRLIYYSQIVNDFQKGDIAEGYSVSREKKESFPLTVTSAQKNPTAFYLCATDSGGRTGELFFGEGSRLTVL.

This rearrangement joins TRBV6-4 to TRBJ2-1, with D perhaps given as TRBD1 or TRBD2 (5 bases each). Germline CDR1 is MRHNA and CDR2 is SNTAGT. The CDR3 runs to 14 residues. The V end was cut by 7 bases, the J end by 6 bases, with 16 bases between. The CDR3 loop reads CASIRDRACNEQFF. The CDR3 DNA sequence: TGTGCCAGCATCCGGGACCGCGCATGCAATGAGCAGTTCTTC.

The chain's CDR3 is CASSPDTGELFF. The CDR3 nucleotides are TGTGCCAGCAGTCCCGACACCGGGGAGCTGTTTTTT. The chain carries TRBV6-5 and TRBJ2-2; the D is unclear. The V gene's germline CDR1 is MNHEY and CDR2 SVGAGI. The CDR3 runs to 12 residues. V lost 5 bases and J 3 bases, leaving 4 bases between the germline ends.

The sample holds a few counts of this clone. The chain links TRBV6-1 to TRBJ2-3, with D perhaps matching TRBD2 (6 bases). The CDR3 is 15 amino acids. Trimming pared 7 bases from V and 0 bases from J, leaving 14 bases between. CDR1 and CDR2 from the germline V gene are MNHNS and SASEGT. The CDR3 DNA reads as TGTGCCAGCACCCAAGCCGGGGGTAGCACAGATACGCAGTATTTT. It is translated as CASTQAGGSTDTQYF.